The 6 T cell receptor beta chains reported below all come from one sample, sequenced in a study of T cells expressing NK-cell markers. For each CDR3 protein, TCRdb gives one entry from its re-call of the 5' RACE reads, without DNA. Across about 21,000 distinct CDR3 sequences, the top ten clones capture 58% of the sample. The sequenced material came from blood T cells: a sorted CD56 or NKG2C T cell subset, CD4+ or CD8+ T cells, or bulk PBMC T cells (not recorded which). The source is a man aged 18 to 69 in good health.

The rearrangement links TRBV21-1 to TRBJ2-7; no DNA is available, so the TRBD2 call from TCRdb remains unchecked. TRBV21-1 counts as a pseudogene. The CDR3 spans 16 residues. CDR3 in amino acids: CASSKYSGGADYEQYF.

The chain is built from TRBV11-2 and TRBJ2-1. This CDR3 has 14 residues. Per germline, CDR1 SGHAT and CDR2 FQNNGV. The CDR3 spells CASRDGGSYNEQFF.

The gene calls are TRBV5-4 and TRBJ1-2; as DNA is missing, the TRBD1 call by TCRdb cannot be tested. CDR3 length equals 13 residues. Germline lookup yields CDR1 SGHNT and CDR2 YYREEE (reference sequence). The CDR3 is CASSGDSLYGYTF.

The V call is TRBV5-1, the J call TRBJ1-1; the D call of TRBD1 rests on TCRdb alone, since no DNA is present to check it. Germline CDR1 reads SGHRS; CDR2 reads YFSETQ. The length of the CDR3 is 15 residues. The CDR3 here is CASSPGPGQGAQAFF.

This chain connects TRBV20-1 to TRBJ2-5; TCRdb lists TRBD1, though no DNA is available to test this call. Germline assignment: CDR1 DFQATT and CDR2 SNEGSKA (reference sequence). The CDR3 runs 14 residues. The CDR3 loop reads CSARDGGALETQYF.

CDR3 region: CSAPRRTLFLNTEAFF. The chain is built from TRBV20-1 and TRBJ1-1. This CDR3 region has 16 residues. The germline V gene has CDR1 DFQATT and CDR2 SNEGSKA (reference sequence).